These 16 T cell receptor beta chains were all obtained from the same sample, sequenced in a study of T cells in narcolepsy. The protocol was immunoSEQ multiplex PCR, while the TCRdb copy is restricted to in-frame clones and leaves out a portion. Of 20,000 to 25,000 clones in the sample, 92% are singletons; the top ten hold about 1.2%. Sequenced: CD45RA- memory CD4+ T cells from PBMCs. These receptors all come from a human donor with narcolepsy.

This clone was seen a handful of times. The V call is TRBV28, the J call TRBJ1-1, with no clear D. Germline assignment: CDR1 MDHEN and CDR2 SYDVKM. The V end was cut by 2 bases, the J end by 5 bases, with 6 bases between. The CDR3 totals 12 residues. CDR3 region: CASSLGVTEAFF. CDR3 DNA sequence: TGTGCCAGCAGTTTAGGGGTGACTGAAGCTTTCTTT.

The chain links TRBV27 to TRBJ2-2; unclear D gene. V dropped 3 bases and J dropped 4 bases, with 18 bases sitting between them. Per the germline V gene, CDR1 is MNHEY and CDR2 is SMNVEV (reference sequence). The CDR3 length is 17 residues. DNA of the CDR3: TGTGCCAGCAGTTTTATCTCTCCTTTGACCCCCACCGGGGAGCTGTTTTTT. This codes for CASSFISPLTPTGELFF.

This chain connects TRBV6-5 to TRBJ1-2, with a weak D call TRBD1 (6 bases). The CDR3 has 15 amino acids. The V gene's germline CDR1 is MNHEY and CDR2 SVGAGI. V shed 0 bases and J shed 2 bases, with 10 bases lying between them. The CDR3 region has the DNA TGTGCCAGCAGTTACTCGAGGACAGTAAACTATGGCTACACCTTC. Protein: CASSYSRTVNYGYTF.

The chain recombines TRBV19 with TRBJ1-1, with TRBD1 identical over 8 bases. Trimming took 5 bases from V and 5 from J; bases not matched to a gene: 1. The CDR3 extends over 12 amino acids. The germline V gene encodes CDR1 LNHDA and CDR2 SQIVND (reference sequence). CDR3 sequence reads: CASSDRGTEAFF. The CDR3 DNA sequence: TGTGCCAGTAGTGACAGGGGAACTGAAGCTTTCTTT. The entire variable domain, with the rest obtained from reference TRBV19 and TRBJ1-1, is as follows: DGGITQSPKYLFRKEGQNVTLSCEQNLNHDAMYWYRQDPGQGLRLIYYSQIVNDFQKGDIAEGYSVSREKKESFPLTVTSAQKNPTAFYLCASSDRGTEAFFGQGTRLTVV.

The chain couples TRBV10-3 to TRBJ1-5, with TRBD1 as a possible D gene (6 bases). The CDR3 loop spans 13 amino acids. Germline CDR1 and CDR2: ENHRY and SYGVKD. Trimming took 10 bases from V and 1 from J, leaving 11 bases between them. The CDR3 nucleotides are TGTGCCACAGGGGCTGAGAGCAATCAGCCCCAGCATTTT. This sequence encodes CATGAESNQPQHF.

The rearrangement joins TRBV7-9 to TRBJ2-3; tentative D call: TRBD2 (5 bases). Germline lookup yields CDR1 SEHNR and CDR2 FQNEAQ (reference sequence). The V and J ends lost 8 bases and 0 bases respectively, with 21 bases between them. The length of the CDR3 is 17 residues. The CDR3 spells CASSPGRVVASTDTQYF. The CDR3 coding sequence is TGTGCCAGCTCCCCCGGGCGGGTAGTCGCTAGCACAGATACGCAGTATTTT.

This clone has just one count. This chain uses TRBV5-4 with TRBJ2-5; D perhaps matches TRBD2 (6 bases). The last part of the DNA fits TRBJ2-7 better; the J call may be wrong. Germline V gene data show CDR1 as SGHNT and CDR2 as YYREEE (reference sequence). This CDR3 is 14 amino acids long. CDR3 sequence (DNA): TGTGCCAGCAGCCGGGCGGCGGGGTCCTACGAGCAGTACTTC. This gives the protein CASSRAAGSYEQYF.

CDR3 sequence reads: CASSHGQETYEQYF. The CDR3, as DNA: TGTGCCAGCAGCCACGGGCAGGAAACCTACGAGCAGTACTTC. The chain carries TRBV7-9 and TRBJ2-7; no reliable D call. Germline lookup yields CDR1 SEHNR and CDR2 FQNEAQ (reference sequence). CDR3 length: 14 residues. V was clipped by 5 bases and J by 2 bases, with 13 bases between them.

V gene TRBV7-2 combines with J gene TRBJ2-2; TRBD2 aligns across 11 bases. The CDR3 length is 13 residues. From germline, CDR1 is SGHTA and CDR2 FQGNSA. V shed 6 bases, J shed 6 bases, and the junction held 0 bases outside the gene matches. The CDR3 bases are TGTGCCAGCAGTAGCGGGGGGGCCGGGGAGCTGTTTTTT. This gives the protein CASSSGGAGELFF.

This sequence joins TRBV2 and TRBJ2-7, with 9 bases lining up with TRBD2. The CDR3 is 14 residues long. In germline, CDR1 is SNHLY, CDR2 FYNNEI. With V trimmed by 7 bases and J by 5 bases, 9 bases remained unmatched. DNA for the CDR3: TGTGCCAGCACCAGAACCCTAGCGGGAAACGAGCAGTACTTC. Its translation: CASTRTLAGNEQYF.

The rearrangement uses TRBV4-1 and TRBJ1-1, with 7 bases aligning to TRBD1. J lost 6 bases, V lost 6 bases, and 13 bases had no gene match. This CDR3 spans 15 amino acids. Germline CDR1 reads MGHRA; CDR2 reads YSYEKL. The CDR3 reads CASSPHLTGKSEAFF. CDR3 in DNA: TGCGCCAGCAGTCCCCATTTGACAGGGAAGTCTGAAGCTTTCTTT.

The chain employs TRBV19 and TRBJ1-5; D gene ambiguous. Trimming took off 6 bases at V and 4 bases at J, with 16 bases between the two ends. Germline CDR1 reads LNHDA; CDR2 reads SQIVND (reference sequence). The CDR3 runs 15 residues. The CDR3 reads CASSPAQTLNQPQHF. Here the CDR3 DNA reads TGTGCCAGTAGCCCCGCGCAAACCCTAAATCAGCCCCAGCATTTT.

This chain connects TRBV11-2 to TRBJ2-1; 7 positions agree with TRBD2. The CDR3 consists of 14 residues. Germline values: CDR1 SGHAT, CDR2 FQNNGV. Germline trimming cut 6 bases from V and 3 bases from J; bases unmatched to any gene: 5. The CDR3 loop is CASRGEGLYNEQFF. The CDR3 DNA reads TGTGCCAGCAGAGGGGAGGGCCTCTACAATGAGCAGTTCTTC.

The CDR3 protein is CASSIDRNRGLDQPQHF. CDR3 DNA sequence: TGTGCCAGTAGTATAGATCGGAACAGGGGGCTGGATCAGCCCCAGCATTTT. The chain uses TRBV19 and TRBJ1-5; 9 bases fit TRBD1. The germline gives CDR1 LNHDA, CDR2 SQIVND (reference sequence). Germline trimming cut 0 bases from V and 5 bases from J; bases unmatched to any gene: 8. This CDR3 comprises 17 residues.

This chain links TRBV2 with TRBJ2-5, with D perhaps matching TRBD2 (5 bases). Germline V gene sequence: CDR1 SNHLY, CDR2 FYNNEI. This CDR3 has 12 amino acids. V was clipped by 4 bases and J by 2 bases, with 5 bases between them. The CDR3 sequence: CASSGGQETQYF. Written as DNA, the CDR3 is TGTGCCAGCAGTGGCGGGCAAGAGACCCAGTACTTC.

This rearrangement joins TRBV13 to TRBJ2-1; possibly TRBD1 for D (5 bases). V was cut by 4 bases and J by 3 bases, with 10 bases left in between. Germline assignment: CDR1 PRHDT and CDR2 FYEKMQ (reference sequence). The CDR3 consists of 14 residues. CDR3 residues: CASSSLTDYNEQFF. As DNA, the CDR3 is TGTGCCAGCAGCTCTCTGACAGACTACAATGAGCAGTTCTTC.